One sample yielded the 2 T cell receptor beta chains listed below, sequenced in a study of T cell responses to AZD1222 COVID-19 vaccine. The assay was immunoSEQ multiplex PCR, and TCRdb's table has in-frame clones only and misses some. Of 80,000 to 95,000 clones listed, approximately 78% were seen once; the top ten hold 21%. The specimen was peripheral blood, collected on day 0 of AZD1222 vaccination. The receptors here all came from an adult in good health.

The chain couples TRBV6-5 to TRBJ2-2; 7 bases fit TRBD1. The CDR3 runs to 14 residues. Germline CDR1 MNHEY, CDR2 SVGAGI. The V segment lost 5 bases and the J segment 1 base; nucleotides outside the gene matches: 1. Here the CDR3 reads CASSRDRNTGELFF. The CDR3, as DNA: TGTGCCAGCAGTCGGGACAGGAACACCGGGGAGCTGTTTTTT.

This chain connects TRBV5-1 to TRBJ2-3, with 8 bases lining up with TRBD1. The length of the CDR3 is 15 residues. Germline lookup yields CDR1 SGHRS and CDR2 YFSETQ. The V and J ends lost 4 bases and 6 bases, in that order; junction bases with no gene match: 10. CDR3: CASSIRGQVVDTQYF. CDR3 nucleotides: TGCGCCAGCAGCATCAGGGGGCAAGTAGTGGATACGCAGTATTTT. Drawing the rest from reference TRBV5-1 and TRBJ2-3, the complete variable domain is KAGVTQTPRYLIKTRGQQVTLSCSPISGHRSVSWYQQTPGQGLQFLFEYFSETQRNKGNFPGRFSGRQFSNSRSEMNVSTLELGDSALYLCASSIRGQVVDTQYFGPGTRLTVL.